The following is a TCR beta chain sequence with its context. This entry belongs to a study of low-dose radiotherapy and immunotherapy resistance in tumors. Across the study: Patients of Cohort 1 had 0.5 Gy fractions every 2 weeks, which summed to 6.5 Gy.

The junction had 6 bases not matched to a gene; V was cut back by 6 bases and J by 6 bases. The CDR3 runs to 13 residues. The germline gives CDR1 SGHRS, CDR2 YFSETQ. Gene-specific TRAV and TRBV primers were used for first-strand cDNA, covering alpha and beta chains. With a constant-region primer and a V-primer adapter, TCRs were subjected to roughly 20 PCR cycles of amplification. After the mRNA was isolated, it was amplified using in vitro transcription. TCRdb called the reads again in MiXCR, with one record for every CDR3 protein. There are some 60,000 distinct CDR3 sequences in the sample; about 25% occur only once, and around 6.7% lies in the top ten. Time point described: before trial treatment. Donors were dosed with nivolumab and ipilimumab; they also received aspirin, low-dose cyclophosphamide and low-dose radiotherapy.

The input for sequencing was PBMCs, taken before treatment. The genes are TRBV5-1 and TRBJ2-1, with 7 bases fitting TRBD1. This TCR came from a male donor with rectosigmoid adenocarcinoma. The CDR3 DNA is TGCGCCAGCAACATAGGGGGCCCCAATGAGCAGTTCTTC. This codes for CASNIGGPNEQFF.